The clone carrying this T cell receptor beta chain was observed at least ten times. The antigen is unknown. TCRdb reprocessed the reads with MiXCR, giving one entry per CDR3 protein. The sample has some 270,000 distinct CDR3 sequences, about 15% seen once. Trimming removed 8 bases at V and 3 bases at J, with 11 bases between. Looked up from germline, CDR1 is MDHEN and CDR2 is SYDVKM. The CDR3 contains 12 residues. These data are taken from a study of T cell repertoires in cytomegalovirus infection. Study-wide background: Indications came from public TCR beta signatures; they pointed to CMV infection and to a matching HLA type.

Whole-study findings and limits: Clonotypes of TCR beta that were HLA-C-restricted and CMV-specific dominated the ex vivo response. Identification of carriers of CMV plus the relevant HLA was performed using cumulative public TCR beta family frequency.

The sample comprised CD8+ T cells from PBMCs. The rearrangement uses TRBV28 and TRBJ2-7; D unresolved. The sequence was obtained from a human donor in good health (CMV status not recorded). Some clones in this sample may be carry-over from other donors' samples. Written as DNA, the CDR3 is TGTGCCAGCGGAGATCACAGCTACGAGCAGTACTTC. Amino acids: CASGDHSYEQYF.